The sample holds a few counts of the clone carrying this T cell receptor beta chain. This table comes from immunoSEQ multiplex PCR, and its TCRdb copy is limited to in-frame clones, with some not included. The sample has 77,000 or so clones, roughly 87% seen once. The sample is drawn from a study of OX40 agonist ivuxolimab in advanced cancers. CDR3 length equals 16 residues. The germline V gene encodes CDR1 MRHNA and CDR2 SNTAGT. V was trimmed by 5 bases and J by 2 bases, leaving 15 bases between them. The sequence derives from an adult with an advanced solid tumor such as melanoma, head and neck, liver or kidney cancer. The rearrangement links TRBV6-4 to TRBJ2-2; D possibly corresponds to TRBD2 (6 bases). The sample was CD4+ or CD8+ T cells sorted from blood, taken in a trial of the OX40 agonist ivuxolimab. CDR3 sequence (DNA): TGTGCCAGCAGTAGGAGGAGCGGGTCCAACACCGGGGAGCTGTTTTTT. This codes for CASSRRSGSNTGELFF.